One and the same sample provided the 16 T cell receptor beta chains below, sequenced in a study of blood T cell repertoires in COVID-19. Sequenced by immunoSEQ multiplex PCR; TCRdb stores in-frame clones only, minus some. The data contain fewer than 500,000 clones, around 89% of them singletons. Sequencing was done on a sample of peripheral blood. All receptors derive from a woman aged 25 to 45 with acute or convalescent COVID-19.

J is TRBJ2-1 and V is TRBV2, with 10 bases aligning to TRBD2. After removal of 7 bases from V and 5 bases from J, the junction contained 8 bases not matched to a gene. From germline, CDR1 is SNHLY and CDR2 FYNNEI. This CDR3 has 15 residues. CDR3 sequence reads: CASNPKAGGNNEQFF. The CDR3 coding sequence is TGTGCCAGCAATCCTAAAGCGGGGGGGAACAATGAGCAGTTCTTC. The full variable domain, with the rest looked up from reference TRBV2 and TRBJ2-1, is EPEVTQTPSHQVTQMGQEVILRCVPISNHLYFYWYRQILGQKVEFLVSFYNNEISEKSEIFDDQFSVERPDGSNFTLKIRSTKLEDSAMYFCASNPKAGGNNEQFFGPGTRLTVL.

The rearrangement uses TRBV2 and TRBJ1-4; TRBD1 might be the D (6 bases). This CDR3 spans 15 amino acids. Germline lookup yields CDR1 SNHLY and CDR2 FYNNEI. Trimming stripped 3 bases from V and 8 bases from J, with 16 bases between. Written as DNA, the CDR3 is TGTGCCAGCAGTGATAGTGGGGGGGGCAGGGAAAAACTGTTTTTT. It translates to CASSDSGGGREKLFF.

A single count supports this clone. This chain links TRBV7-9 with TRBJ1-5, with unresolved D. Germline loops: CDR1 SEHNR, CDR2 FQNEAQ (reference sequence). V lost 3 bases and J lost 4, with 10 bases in between. This CDR3 comprises 14 residues. The chain's CDR3 is CASSFRDGNQPQHF. The CDR3 DNA reads TGTGCCAGCAGCTTCCGAGACGGGAATCAGCCCCAGCATTTT.

This clone was seen only once. V and J are TRBV27 and TRBJ2-2, with TRBD1 matching over 8 bases. Germline CDR1 MNHEY, CDR2 SMNVEV (reference sequence). This CDR3 region has 15 residues. Trimming removed 6 bases from V and 4 bases from J; junction bases left unmatched: 7. The CDR3 nucleotides are TGTGCCAGCAGCCCGGACAGGGCGGGCACCGGGGAGCTGTTTTTT. Translating it yields CASSPDRAGTGELFF.

The chain uses TRBV12-3 or TRBV12-4 and TRBJ2-3; perhaps TRBD2 as D (6 bases). The CDR3 is 11 residues long. The ends were cut back, 3 bases at V and 8 bases at J, with 6 bases in the middle. The CDR3 DNA is TGTGCCAGCAGTTTGGGGGGTACGCAGTATTTT. It encodes CASSLGGTQYF.

Only one count was recorded for this clone. The V and J genes are TRBV29-1 and TRBJ2-5; the match to TRBD2 covers 13 bases. The germline V gene has CDR1 SQVTM and CDR2 ANQGSEA. V trimming: 5 bases; J trimming: 5 bases; junction bases outside the gene matches: 11. The CDR3 length is 16 residues. For the CDR3, the DNA is TGCAGCGTTAACAAACCGGGACTAGCGGGATCTGAGACCCAGTACTTC. Encoded protein: CSVNKPGLAGSETQYF.

This clone was counted ten times or more. J is TRBJ1-3 and V is TRBV2; D is ambiguous. CDR1 is SNHLY and CDR2 is FYNNEI in the germline V gene. The CDR3 runs 14 residues. V gave up 4 bases and J gave up 2 bases, with 9 bases separating them. The CDR3 region has the DNA TGTGCCAGCAGTGCGACCCGGGCTGGAAACACCATATATTTT. This codes for CASSATRAGNTIYF.

The V call is TRBV7-2, the J call TRBJ2-1, with D possibly being TRBD2 (6 bases). Trimming took off 5 bases at V and 8 bases at J, with 16 bases between the two ends. Germline V gives CDR1 SGHTA, CDR2 FQGNSA. The CDR3 is 14 residues long. The CDR3 coding sequence is TGTGCCAGCAGCCGGGACTCCGGGCGGGATGAGCAGTTCTTC. Residues: CASSRDSGRDEQFF.

The chain links TRBV27 to TRBJ2-1; D gene ambiguous. Germline CDR1 is MNHEY and CDR2 is SMNVEV (reference sequence). CDR3 length: 12 residues. Between the trimmed V and J ends, which lost 5 bases and 9 bases, there was a span of 11 bases. The CDR3 coding sequence is TGTGCCAGCAGTCCCAGCGTTGGTGAGCAGTTCTTC. Translated, it gives CASSPSVGEQFF.

The chain links TRBV5-1 to TRBJ1-2; 9 positions match TRBD1. With V trimmed by 2 bases and J by 6 bases, 5 bases remained unmatched. The CDR3 length is 14 residues. Per the germline V gene, CDR1 is SGHRS and CDR2 is YFSETQ. CDR3 DNA: TGCGCCAGCAGCTTCATAACAGGGGGCGATGGCTACACCTTC. Translation gives CASSFITGGDGYTF.

The chain joins TRBV23-1 to TRBJ2-1; D is perhaps TRBD2 (6 bases). Being an ORF, TRBV23-1 has a function that is uncertain. This CDR3 spans 14 amino acids. The CDR3 region has the DNA TGCGCTCGACCGGGGGTCGTGTCCTACAATGAGCAGTTCTTC. The encoded protein is CARPGVVSYNEQFF.

The V gene is TRBV6-4, the J gene TRBJ2-1; 9 bases are shared with TRBD1. The CDR3 runs 15 residues. V shed 5 bases, J shed 7 bases, and the junction held 9 bases outside the gene matches. CDR1 and CDR2 from the germline V gene are MRHNA and SNTAGT. The CDR3 sequence is CASSSRTGAGNEQFF. CDR3 DNA sequence: TGTGCCAGCAGTTCAAGGACAGGGGCCGGGAATGAGCAGTTCTTC.

This sequence joins TRBV11-2 and TRBJ2-5; a possible D gene is TRBD1 (6 bases). With 6 bases removed from V and 0 bases from J, the gap between germline ends came to 14 bases. The CDR3 runs to 15 residues. The germline V gene encodes CDR1 SGHAT and CDR2 FQNNGV. Here the CDR3 DNA reads TGTGCCAGCAGTCCAGGGACATCCAACCAAGAGACCCAGTACTTC. Translating it yields CASSPGTSNQETQYF.

This rearrangement joins TRBV4-1 to TRBJ1-2, with 7 bases identical to TRBD1. Germline lookup yields CDR1 MGHRA and CDR2 YSYEKL. With 4 bases clipped from V and 8 bases from J, the junction kept 10 bases outside the gene matches. This CDR3 is built from 14 residues. The DNA of the CDR3 is TGCGCCAGCAGCCGAACAGGGGAATTGGGCGGCTACACCTTC. Residues: CASSRTGELGGYTF.

The chain couples TRBV24-1 to TRBJ1-2, with a weak D call TRBD1 (5 bases). V was trimmed by 6 bases and J by 4 bases, leaving 14 bases between them. The V gene's germline CDR1 is KGHDR and CDR2 SFDVKD. The CDR3 spans 14 residues. The CDR3 nucleotides are TGTGCCACCAGTCCCCCCGACAGTTTCTATGGCTACACCTTC. Protein sequence: CATSPPDSFYGYTF.

This chain links TRBV7-9 with TRBJ2-7, with D possibly matching TRBD2 (6 bases). Looked up from germline, CDR1 is SEHNR and CDR2 is FQNEAQ (reference sequence). The CDR3 runs 18 residues. V was cut by 5 bases and J by 0 bases, with 23 bases left in between. As DNA, the CDR3 is TGTGCCAGCAGCGCCAGCCTAGGGACTTCCCCGAGCTCCTACGAGCAGTACTTC. Translated: CASSASLGTSPSSYEQYF.